This T cell receptor beta chain stems from a study of blood T cell repertoires in COVID-19. Study information: Samples came from the United States, Italy and Spain, spanning acute and convalescent COVID-19. Sources were T cells, B-cell-depleted T cells, or PBMCs; the material itself was cDNA or gDNA.

The Seattle site enrolled patients during active infection and followed them longitudinally. Original methodology: Estimation of nucleated cell counts relied on the amplification of reference gene primers. Assay: immunoSEQ multiplex PCR; the TCRdb copy retains only in-frame clones and omits some. The V and J calls and clone size are taken from that table; D and trimming were inferred from the DNA. The sample lists roughly 100,000 clones, roughly 87% occurring once. This CDR3 is 12 amino acids long. Trimming took 5 bases from V and 7 from J; bases not matched to a gene: 6. Germline CDR1 is SQVTM and CDR2 is ANQGSEA.

This clonotype was sampled from a woman aged 45-59 years with COVID-19, enrolled during active disease. The chain combines TRBV29-1 with TRBJ2-7, with 9 bases matching TRBD1. Source material: peripheral blood. The CDR3 bases are TGCAGCGTTTACACAGGGGGCAGTGAGCAGTACTTC. It yields the protein CSVYTGGSEQYF.